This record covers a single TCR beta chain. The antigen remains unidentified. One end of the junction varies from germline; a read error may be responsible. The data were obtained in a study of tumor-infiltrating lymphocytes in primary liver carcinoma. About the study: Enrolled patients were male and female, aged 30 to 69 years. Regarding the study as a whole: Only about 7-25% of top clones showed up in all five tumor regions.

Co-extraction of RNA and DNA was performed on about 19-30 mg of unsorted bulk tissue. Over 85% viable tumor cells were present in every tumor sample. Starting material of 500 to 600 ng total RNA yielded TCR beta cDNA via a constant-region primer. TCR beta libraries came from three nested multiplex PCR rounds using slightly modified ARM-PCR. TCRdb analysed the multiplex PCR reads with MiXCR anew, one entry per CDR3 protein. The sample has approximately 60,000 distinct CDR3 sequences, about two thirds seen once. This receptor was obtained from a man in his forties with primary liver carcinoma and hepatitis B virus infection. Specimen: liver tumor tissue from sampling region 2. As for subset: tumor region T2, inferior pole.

This CDR3 reads CVSSCSFRTQYF. CDR3 nucleotides: TGTGTCAGCAGCTGCTCGTTCCGGACCCAGTACTTC. V gene TRBV5-4 combines with J gene TRBJ2-5; unclear D gene. CDR3 length: 12 residues. Germline V gene data show CDR1 as SGHNT and CDR2 as YYREEE (reference sequence).